The next 21 T cell receptor beta chains were all read from a single sample in a study of molecular identifiers for immune sequencing clone quantification. TCRdb recomputed calls from the PCR reads with MiXCR, one row per CDR3 protein. The table records more than 450,000 distinct CDR3 sequences, about 22% of them present only once. The sequencing input was naive CD8+ T cells from blood, with Jurkat cell RNA spiked in. This sample's subset: FACS-sorted CD8+CD4-CCR7+CD45RA+ naive T cells. These receptors were obtained from a human donor in good health. Some libraries in this study had Jurkat cell RNA spiked in.

The chain joins TRBV28 to TRBJ1-5; TRBD1 aligns across 7 bases. The CDR3 runs 14 residues. V was pared by 2 bases and J by 10 bases, with 8 bases of the junction left unmatched. Germline V gives CDR1 MDHEN, CDR2 SYDVKM. CDR3 amino acids: CASSLQGWTGPQHF. CDR3 in DNA: TGTGCCAGCAGTTTACAGGGTTGGACAGGACCCCAGCATTTT.

This clonotype was seen more than once but under ten times. The chain carries TRBV20-1 and TRBJ2-7, with 10 bases that match TRBD2. There are 19 residues in the CDR3. CDR1 and CDR2 (germline): DFQATT, SNEGSKA (reference sequence). Germline trimming cut 5 bases from V and 3 bases from J; bases unmatched to any gene: 22. The CDR3 region has the DNA TGCAGTGCTGAGGGTATCGCAGGCACTAGCGGGGATTCGGTCTACGAGCAGTACTTC. It codes for CSAEGIAGTSGDSVYEQYF.

A remark on this clonotype: A much larger clone differs by one base, so this may be a read error. This chain uses TRBV7-9 with TRBJ2-3; TRBD2 matches at 7 bases. CDR3 length equals 19 residues. Germline V gene sequence: CDR1 SEHNR, CDR2 FQNEAQ (reference sequence). CDR3 DNA sequence: TGTGCCAGCAGCTCCTCCTTGGGGTGGGGACTACATCCCACAGATGCGCAGTATTTT. This gives the protein CASSSSLGWGLHPTDAQYF.

The table lists this clonotype with many counts. The chain has TRBV6-1 and TRBJ2-3; maybe TRBD1 (6 bases). CDR3 size: 17 residues. CDR1 MNHNS and CDR2 SASEGT come from the germline V gene. V lost 0 bases, J lost 2 bases, and 15 bases lay in between. CDR3 sequence (DNA): TGTGCCAGCAGTGAAGCGCACGGGACATTGAACACAGATACGCAGTATTTT. It encodes CASSEAHGTLNTDTQYF.

This clonotype was found many times. The rearrangement links TRBV7-9 to TRBJ2-5; D is uncertain. Trimming pared 3 bases from V and 4 bases from J, leaving 12 bases between. This CDR3 has 14 residues. Germline-derived CDR1 and CDR2 are SEHNR and FQNEAQ (reference sequence). CDR3 DNA sequence: TGTGCCAGCAGCTTTGGGGTATCTCCAGAGACCCAGTACTTC. Its protein is CASSFGVSPETQYF.

Many counts were recorded for this clonotype. The chain carries TRBV7-2 and TRBJ1-1; no clear D gene. V was clipped by 1 base and J by 2 bases, with 11 bases between them. This CDR3 comprises 15 residues. The germline gives CDR1 SGHTA, CDR2 FQGNSA. CDR3 in amino acids: CASSLVGNFNTEAFF. The CDR3 bases are TGTGCCAGCAGCTTAGTTGGGAATTTCAACACTGAAGCTTTCTTT.

This clonotype was counted between two and nine times. The chain carries TRBV3-1 and TRBJ2-1; 9 bases line up with TRBD2. V lost 1 base and J lost 9; bases outside the gene matches: 19. This CDR3 has 19 residues. Germline CDR1 LGHDT, CDR2 YNNKEL (reference sequence). The CDR3 DNA reads as TGTGCCAGCAGCCAAGTTATCACCGGGACTAGCCCCGTAGTAGGTGAGCAGTTCTTC. Protein sequence: CASSQVITGTSPVVGEQFF.

With respect to this clonotype: Mismatch with germline at one junction end may stem from a read error. The rearrangement uses TRBV6-2 or TRBV6-3 and TRBJ2-5, with 9 bases fitting TRBD2. The CDR3 spans 15 residues. Germline V gene sequence: CDR1 MNHEY, CDR2 SVGEGT. The CDR3 DNA is TGTGCCGGCAGTTACCTGGCGGGGGGGCTGGAGACCCAGTACTTC. Protein sequence: CAGSYLAGGLETQYF.

This clonotype was observed many times. The V gene is TRBV20-1, the J gene TRBJ2-3; D is tentatively TRBD1 or TRBD2 (7 bases each). The germline V and J ends were trimmed by 4 bases and 0 bases, with 32 bases remaining between them. CDR1 and CDR2 from the germline V gene are DFQATT and SNEGSKA (reference sequence). The CDR3 runs to 21 residues. CDR3 nucleotides: TGCAGTGCTACGACCGCCAACCTCCAGGGGGGGACTGGCTCTAGCACAGATACGCAGTATTTT. Its protein product is CSATTANLQGGTGSSTDTQYF.

This clonotype was seen only once. With a much larger clone just one base away, this may be a read error. The chain combines TRBV14 with TRBJ2-3; TRBD1 or TRBD2 may be the D gene (6 bases each). CDR3 size: 17 residues. With 4 bases removed from V and 5 bases from J, the gap between germline ends came to 22 bases. From germline, CDR1 is SGHDN and CDR2 FVKESK. The CDR3, as DNA: TGTGCCAGCAGCCCACCACCCGATGGGGGGCTCAGAGATACGCAGTATTTT. Translated: CASSPPPDGGLRDTQYF.

The sample holds many counts of this clonotype. The chain uses TRBV7-9 and TRBJ2-3, with D unclear. The length of the CDR3 is 16 residues. CDR1 is SEHNR and CDR2 is FQNEAQ in the germline V gene (reference sequence). V was pared by 2 bases and J by 1 base, with 13 bases between. CDR3 region: CASSLLSTPGTDTQYF. Written as DNA, the CDR3 is TGTGCCAGCAGCTTATTATCTACACCTGGCACAGATACGCAGTATTTT.

The rearrangement uses TRBV27 and TRBJ1-5; TRBD1 aligns across 8 bases. The CDR3 totals 14 residues. V lost 6 bases to trimming and J lost 7 bases; unmatched junction nucleotides: 8. Germline V CDR1 and CDR2: MNHEY, SMNVEV (reference sequence). The CDR3 nucleotides read TGTGCCAGCAGGCCCGGGACAGGTCACCAGCCCCAGCATTTT. Its protein is CASRPGTGHQPQHF.

This CDR3 is CASSYSGRSAGELFF. CDR3 coding DNA: TGTGCCAGCAGTTACAGCGGGCGGTCCGCCGGGGAGCTGTTTTTT. V is TRBV6-2 or TRBV6-3 and J is TRBJ2-2; maybe TRBD2 (6 bases). Germline V CDR1 and CDR2: MNHEY, SVGEGT. V was trimmed by 2 bases and J by 6 bases, leaving 13 bases between them. This CDR3 is built from 15 residues.

This clonotype showed up many times. The rearrangement uses TRBV11-2 and TRBJ1-4; D uncertain. The CDR3 is made up of 15 amino acids. V dropped 0 bases and J dropped 8 bases, with 13 bases sitting between them. CDR1 and CDR2 from the germline V gene are SGHAT and FQNNGV. The CDR3 sequence: CASSLELSPSEKLFF. The CDR3 DNA follows: TGTGCCAGCAGCTTAGAGCTCTCCCCTTCCGAAAAACTGTTTTTT.

This clonotype was seen many times. The gene calls are TRBV13 and TRBJ2-7; 7 bases agree with TRBD1. Germline CDR1 reads PRHDT; CDR2 reads FYEKMQ (reference sequence). This CDR3 spans 13 amino acids. V lost 5 bases and J lost 5; bases outside the gene matches: 6. CDR3 residues: CASSARQGHEQYF. The CDR3 coding sequence is TGTGCCAGCAGCGCCCGACAGGGCCACGAGCAGTACTTC.

This chain joins TRBV7-9 and TRBJ1-1; no clear D gene. Germline CDR1 reads SEHNR; CDR2 reads FQNEAQ (reference sequence). Between the trimmed V and J ends, which lost 1 base and 8 bases, there was a span of 14 bases. This CDR3 has 14 amino acids. In DNA form, the CDR3 reads TGTGCCAGCAGCTTAGAACAGAAGCCGTGGGAAGCTTTCTTT. As protein: CASSLEQKPWEAFF.

This clonotype was recorded a few times. The chain is built from TRBV7-9 and TRBJ2-3; D gene uncertain. This CDR3 has 16 residues. Between the trimmed V and J ends, which lost 3 bases and 0 bases, there was a span of 13 bases. Germline V gives CDR1 SEHNR, CDR2 FQNEAQ (reference sequence). CDR3 amino acids: CASSLSTLTSTDTQYF. The CDR3 region has the DNA TGTGCCAGCAGCTTGTCGACACTCACTAGCACAGATACGCAGTATTTT.

In this sample, this clonotype turned up many times. This rearrangement joins TRBV7-9 to TRBJ1-1, with no clear D. The V end lost 2 bases, the J end lost 3 bases, and 16 bases lay between the germline ends. Looked up from germline, CDR1 is SEHNR and CDR2 is FQNEAQ (reference sequence). This CDR3 has 16 amino acids. CDR3 sequence: CASSLSKGSQHTEAFF. Written as DNA, the CDR3 is TGTGCCAGCAGCTTATCGAAAGGGTCCCAGCACACTGAAGCTTTCTTT.

On this clonotype itself: A much larger clone is a single base away; this may be a read error. The CDR3 DNA reads as TGTGCCAACAGCGTAGCTAGGGCAGACGCGGACACCGGGGAGCTGTTTTTT. Its translation is CANSVARADADTGELFF. The V call is TRBV9, the J call TRBJ2-2; D is ambiguous. Germline values: CDR1 SGDLS, CDR2 YYNGEE. CDR3 size: 17 residues.

This clonotype was recorded many times. The chain employs TRBV6-5 and TRBJ2-3, with D maybe TRBD2 (6 bases). V dropped 2 bases and J dropped 0 bases, with 9 bases sitting between them. The germline CDR1 and CDR2 sequences are MNHEY and SVGAGI. This CDR3 has 15 residues. CDR3 protein: CASSYERGSTDTQYF. The DNA for the CDR3 is TGTGCCAGCAGTTACGAACGGGGGAGCACAGATACGCAGTATTTT.

The V gene is TRBV7-6, the J gene TRBJ2-1; TRBD2 might be the D (6 bases). The germline V and J ends were trimmed by 5 bases and 5 bases, with 16 bases remaining between them. The CDR3 is 15 residues long. Germline CDR1 reads SGHVS; CDR2 reads FNYEAQ. CDR3 nucleotides: TGTGCCAGCAGCCCCAAGCGGGCCCACCACAATGAGCAGTTCTTC. Its translation is CASSPKRAHHNEQFF.